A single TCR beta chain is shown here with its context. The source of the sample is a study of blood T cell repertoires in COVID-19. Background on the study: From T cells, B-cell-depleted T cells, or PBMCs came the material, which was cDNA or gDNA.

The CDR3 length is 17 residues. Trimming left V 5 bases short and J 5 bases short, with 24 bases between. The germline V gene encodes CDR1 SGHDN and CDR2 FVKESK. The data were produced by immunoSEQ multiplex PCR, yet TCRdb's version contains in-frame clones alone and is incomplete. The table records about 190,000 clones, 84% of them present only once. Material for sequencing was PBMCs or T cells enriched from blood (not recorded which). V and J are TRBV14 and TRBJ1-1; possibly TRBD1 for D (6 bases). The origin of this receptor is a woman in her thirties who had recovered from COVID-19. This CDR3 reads CASSERLGASKRTEAFF. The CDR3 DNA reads TGTGCCAGCAGCGAAAGGTTGGGGGCGAGTAAACGAACTGAAGCTTTCTTT.